This T cell receptor (beta chain) came from a study of identical twins. Overall study findings and caveats: The models systematically underestimated how much out-of-frame TCR alpha was shared in monozygotic twins. Analyses of zero insertions could be partly confounded by invariant MAIT and iNKT cells. Conclusions relied on cross-sectional statistical analysis, not following the same donors.

TCRdb re-derived calls from the 5' RACE reads in MiXCR, one entry per CDR3 protein. Of under 400,000 distinct CDR3 sequences in the sample, about 9% were seen once. This clonotype came up many times. The antigen remains undetermined. This receptor was taken from a woman between 45 and 60 years old in good health. Sample: naive T cells sorted from blood.

The CDR3 loop is CASSLGDAQYF. CDR3 DNA sequence: TGTGCCAGCAGCCTCGGCGATGCGCAGTATTTT. This chain links TRBV7-2 with TRBJ2-3; D gene unclear. Germline lookup yields CDR1 SGHTA and CDR2 FQGNSA. The length of the CDR3 is 11 residues. The V gene lost 5 bases and the J gene lost 10 bases, with 10 bases spanning the gap.